This TCR beta chain was sequenced for a study of blood T cell repertoires in COVID-19. Trimming removed 5 bases from V and 0 bases from J; junction bases left unmatched: 7. The CDR3 extends over 16 amino acids. Per germline, CDR1 MDHEN and CDR2 SYDVKM. The repertoire was sequenced with immunoSEQ multiplex PCR; TCRdb's copy has only in-frame clones and lacks some. The data show approximately 260,000 clones, with approximately 88% seen just once and roughly a tenth held by the top ten. V usage is TRBV28 and J usage is TRBJ2-7, with 10 bases matching TRBD2. Specimen: peripheral blood. The TCR comes from a woman between 70 and 85 years old with COVID-19, enrolled during active disease. The CDR3 sequence: CASSTSLAGNSYEQYF. CDR3 DNA sequence: TGTGCCAGCAGTACATCACTAGCGGGGAACTCCTACGAGCAGTACTTC.